The following is a T cell receptor beta chain sequence with its context. The entry originates in a study of T-cell reconstitution after alpha-beta-depleted transplantation in children. Trimming took 7 bases from V and 3 from J, leaving 15 bases between them. The CDR3 is 14 residues long. Germline V lookup: CDR1 SEHNR, CDR2 FQNEAQ (reference sequence). Library preparation (for TCRbeta) was performed with unique molecular identifiers. MiXCR was run by TCRdb on the PCR reads, yielding one entry per CDR3 protein. The data show roughly 89,000 distinct CDR3 sequences, 10% to 15% seen once. This TCR was sampled from a human donor who donated a stem cell graft to a child with inherited bone marrow failure. The rearrangement links TRBV7-9 to TRBJ2-5; D is ambiguous. The material sequenced was PBMCs from the stem cell graft donor, taken from the stem cell graft. This chain's CDR3 is CASTPTLGKETQYF. The DNA for the CDR3 is TGTGCCAGCACCCCCACGTTGGGGAAAGAGACCCAGTACTTC.